Following are 8 T cell receptor beta chains from one sample sequenced in a study of CD8 T cells in ankylosing spondylitis. The antigens of these receptors remain unknown. MiXCR, applied by TCRdb to the 5' RACE reads, yields one record per CDR3 protein. The repertoire has 500,000 to 550,000 distinct CDR3 sequences, about 12% of them found once; the top ten carry around 6.8%. Whole-study results and caveats: In ankylosing spondylitis blood, a motif of eight highly homologous TCR beta variants appeared characteristic.

Sequenced material: blood, either unsorted or a sorted T cell fraction (not recorded which). The receptors stem from a male donor with ankylosing spondylitis.

This clonotype was recorded a few times. The chain links TRBV11-2 to TRBJ1-2; D gene unclear. Germline V lookup: CDR1 SGHAT, CDR2 FQNNGV. The V end was cut by 1 base, the J end by 4 bases, with 13 bases between. This CDR3 is 15 amino acids long. CDR3 sequence (DNA): TGTGCCAGCAGCTTAGGGGTAGGGAGAGCCTATGGCTACACCTTC. Amino acid sequence: CASSLGVGRAYGYTF.

This clonotype was seen ten or more times. The rearrangement joins TRBV18 to TRBJ1-1; no clear D gene. The CDR3 spans 12 residues. The V gene's germline CDR1 is KGHSH and CDR2 LQKENI. Between the trimmed V and J ends, which lost 6 bases and 7 bases, there was a span of 12 bases. The CDR3 region has the DNA TGTGCCAGCTCGGTGGGTGAGGGTGAAGCTTTCTTT. Its protein is CASSVGEGEAFF.

This clonotype was observed a handful of times. V is TRBV20-1 and J is TRBJ2-7; TRBD2 matches 9 bases. The CDR3 consists of 16 residues. Trimming took 6 bases from V and 2 from J; bases not matched to a gene: 14. Germline loops: CDR1 DFQATT, CDR2 SNEGSKA (reference sequence). CDR3 protein: CSAGSERAGGAYEQYF. As DNA, the CDR3 is TGCAGTGCGGGGAGCGAGCGAGCGGGAGGAGCCTACGAGCAGTACTTC.

This clonotype was seen repeatedly, ten times or more. The V call is TRBV29-1, the J call TRBJ2-7; D possibly uses TRBD1 or TRBD2 (5 bases each). Germline V gives CDR1 SQVTM, CDR2 ANQGSEA. This CDR3 contains 11 residues. The V and J ends lost 6 bases and 4 bases respectively, with 10 bases between them. The CDR3 spells CSVGESYEQYF. The CDR3 nucleotides are TGCAGCGTGGGGGAGTCTTACGAGCAGTACTTC.

The chain has TRBV20-1 and TRBJ2-5, with D maybe TRBD1 (6 bases). This CDR3 has 15 amino acids. The germline gives CDR1 DFQATT, CDR2 SNEGSKA (reference sequence). V lost 8 bases and J lost 5, with 24 bases in between. CDR3 protein: CSSLPPRGTGETQYF. For the CDR3, the DNA is TGCAGTTCCCTACCCCCCAGGGGAACCGGGGAGACCCAGTACTTC.

This CDR3 is CASSPEIGLQNTEAFF. In DNA form, the CDR3 reads TGTGCCAGCTCACCAGAAATTGGACTCCAGAACACTGAAGCTTTCTTT. V is TRBV18 and J is TRBJ1-1; D remains unclear. The CDR3 extends over 16 amino acids. The V end lost 2 bases, the J end lost 1 base, and 14 bases lay between the germline ends. Germline CDR1 and CDR2: KGHSH and LQKENI.

This clonotype was seen at least ten times. This chain uses TRBV28 with TRBJ2-3; D gene uncertain. The CDR3 loop spans 13 amino acids. V lost 2 bases, J lost 6 bases, and 9 bases lay in between. The germline V gene has CDR1 MDHEN and CDR2 SYDVKM. DNA of the CDR3: TGTGCCAGCAGTTTAGACCCCCGGGATACGCAGTATTTT. As protein: CASSLDPRDTQYF.

This clonotype was recorded a few times. The genes are TRBV7-9 and TRBJ2-7; D may be TRBD1 (5 bases). Trimming pared 2 bases from V and 3 bases from J, leaving 14 bases between. The germline CDR1 and CDR2 sequences are SEHNR and FQNEAQ (reference sequence). The CDR3 is 15 amino acids. CDR3 residues: CASSLKQQGDYEQYF. Written as DNA, the CDR3 is TGTGCCAGCAGCTTAAAACAGCAAGGGGACTACGAGCAGTACTTC.